This passage covers 3 T cell receptor beta chains from one sample sequenced in a study of response to subunit inactivated influenza vaccine. TCRdb re-derived calls from the RT-PCR reads in MiXCR, one entry per CDR3 protein. The sample shows under 750,000 distinct CDR3 sequences, about 10% of them seen only once. Source: PBMCs from blood, taken on the day of vaccination. These receptors were collected from a man aged 50-60 years who received an inactivated influenza vaccine.

A few counts support this clonotype. J is TRBJ1-2 and V is TRBV12-3 or TRBV12-4, with a weak D call TRBD1 (6 bases). V dropped 6 bases and J dropped 4 bases, with 9 bases sitting between them. The length of the CDR3 is 12 residues. The CDR3 sequence: CASRQGSYGYTF. The CDR3 region has the DNA TGTGCCAGCAGACAGGGCAGCTATGGCTACACCTTC.

V and J are TRBV11-3 and TRBJ2-3; 10 bases are shared with TRBD2. V lost 11 bases and J lost 6; bases outside the gene matches: 23. The germline V gene encodes CDR1 SGHNT and CDR2 YENEEA. The CDR3 has 18 amino acids. The CDR3 DNA is TGTGCCTTCAGTCGGCCCCTGGGGCTAGCGGGAGAATCGGATACGCAGTATTTT. It is translated as CAFSRPLGLAGESDTQYF.

The rearrangement links TRBV7-9 to TRBJ2-3; no reliable D call. The germline V and J ends were trimmed by 5 bases and 3 bases, with 9 bases remaining between them. The CDR3 is 13 residues long. Germline V lookup: CDR1 SEHNR, CDR2 FQNEAQ (reference sequence). The CDR3 DNA follows: TGTGCCAGCAGCGTTTACGGGACAGATACGCAGTATTTT. Translated, it gives CASSVYGTDTQYF.